This entry concerns a single TCR beta chain. Using immunoSEQ multiplex PCR, the repertoire was profiled, and TCRdb retains in-frame clones only, with some absent. The table records 90,000 to 130,000 clones, roughly nine tenths of them present only once. This specimen comes from a study of OX40 agonist ivuxolimab in advanced cancers. Looking at the study overall: Every 2 weeks, patients got intravenous ivuxolimab at one of six dose levels (0.01-10 mg/kg). The group had a mean age of 60 years, ranged from about 20 to 79, and was 82.7% male.

The CDR3 loop spans 12 amino acids. CDR1 and CDR2 from the germline V gene are SEHNR and FQNEAQ (reference sequence). The ends were cut back, 6 bases at V and 2 bases at J, with 6 bases in the middle. Patients with a history of autoimmune disease or on systemic immunosuppression were excluded. Blood was sampled at baseline, cycle 4 day 1, and cycle 7 day 1. V and J are TRBV7-9 and TRBJ2-3; no reliable D call. The specimen was CD4+ or CD8+ T cells sorted from blood, collected in a trial of the OX40 agonist ivuxolimab. This sequence was found in an adult with an advanced solid tumor such as melanoma, head and neck, liver or kidney cancer. DNA for the CDR3: TGTGCCAGCAGTTACATCACAGATACGCAGTATTTT. Amino acid sequence: CASSYITDTQYF.